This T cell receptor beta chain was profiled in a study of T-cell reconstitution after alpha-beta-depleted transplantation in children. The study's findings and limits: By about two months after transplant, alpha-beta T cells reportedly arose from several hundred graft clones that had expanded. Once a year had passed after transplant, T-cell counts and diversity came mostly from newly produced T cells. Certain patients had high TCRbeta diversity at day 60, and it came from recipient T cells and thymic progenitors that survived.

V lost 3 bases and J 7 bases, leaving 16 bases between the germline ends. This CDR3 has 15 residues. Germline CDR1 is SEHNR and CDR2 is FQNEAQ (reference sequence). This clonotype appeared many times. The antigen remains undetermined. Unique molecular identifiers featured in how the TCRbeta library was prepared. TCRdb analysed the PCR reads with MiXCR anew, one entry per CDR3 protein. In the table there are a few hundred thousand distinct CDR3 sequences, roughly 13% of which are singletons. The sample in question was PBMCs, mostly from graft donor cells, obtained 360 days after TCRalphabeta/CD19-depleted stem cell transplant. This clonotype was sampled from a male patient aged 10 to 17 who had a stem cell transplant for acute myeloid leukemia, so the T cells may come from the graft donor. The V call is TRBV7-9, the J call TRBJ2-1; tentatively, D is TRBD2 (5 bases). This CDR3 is CASSLGEGKCNEQFF. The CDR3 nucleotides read TGTGCCAGCAGCTTGGGAGAAGGGAAATGTAATGAGCAGTTCTTC.